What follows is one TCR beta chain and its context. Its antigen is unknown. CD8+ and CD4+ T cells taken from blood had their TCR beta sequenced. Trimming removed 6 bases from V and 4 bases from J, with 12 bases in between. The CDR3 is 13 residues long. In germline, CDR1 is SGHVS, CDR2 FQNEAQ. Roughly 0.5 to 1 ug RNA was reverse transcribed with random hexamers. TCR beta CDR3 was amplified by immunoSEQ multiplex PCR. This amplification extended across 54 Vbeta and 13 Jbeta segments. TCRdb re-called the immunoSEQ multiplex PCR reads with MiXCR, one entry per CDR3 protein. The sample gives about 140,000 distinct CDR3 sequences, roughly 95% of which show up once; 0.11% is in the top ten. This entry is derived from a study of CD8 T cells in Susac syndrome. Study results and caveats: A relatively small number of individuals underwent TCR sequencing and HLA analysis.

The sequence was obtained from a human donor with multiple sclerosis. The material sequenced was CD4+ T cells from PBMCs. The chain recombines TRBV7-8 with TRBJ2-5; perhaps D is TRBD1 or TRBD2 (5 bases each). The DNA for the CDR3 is TGTGCCAGCAGGGCGGGCCAGGGAGAGACCCAGTACTTC. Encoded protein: CASRAGQGETQYF.